This T cell receptor beta chain emerged from a study of OX40 agonist ivuxolimab in advanced cancers. Across the whole study: Patients were roughly 83% male with ages roughly 20 to 85, mean 60.

This CDR3 is 18 amino acids long. With 7 bases removed from V and 5 bases from J, the gap between germline ends came to 29 bases. The germline V gene has CDR1 MDHEN and CDR2 SYDVKM. The table came from immunoSEQ multiplex PCR; TCRdb's copy has only in-frame clones and leaves some out. This repertoire shows about 79,000 clones, about 90% found once; its top ten account for approximately 0.56%. This chain links TRBV28 with TRBJ2-5, with a tentative D call TRBD1 (6 bases). This TCR came from an adult with an advanced solid tumor such as melanoma, head and neck, liver or kidney cancer. This material consisted of CD4+ or CD8+ T cells sorted from blood, taken in a trial of the OX40 agonist ivuxolimab. In DNA, the CDR3 is TGTGCCAGCACGTCACAGGGCCCAGAATCTGTCGGTCGGGAGACCCAGTACTTC. Translation: CASTSQGPESVGRETQYF.